A single sample is the source of the 23 T cell receptor beta chains below, sequenced in a study of blood T cell repertoires in COVID-19. Repertoires were generated with immunoSEQ multiplex PCR, while TCRdb's copy carries only in-frame clones and drops some. The top ten hold less than 3.5% of the sample, which has about 210,000 clones, more than 70% seen once. Material for sequencing was peripheral blood. These receptors were obtained from a man aged 45-65 years with active or convalescent COVID-19.

This clone was recorded a few times. The chain employs TRBV10-2 and TRBJ2-4; 7 nucleotides align to TRBD2. This CDR3 has 14 residues. Trimming cost V 7 bases and J 1 base; bases outside gene matches: 4. Germline V lookup: CDR1 WSHSY, CDR2 SAAADI. The CDR3 DNA is TGCGCCAGCACACGGGGGGTGGCCAAAAACATTCAGTACTTC. This gives the protein CASTRGVAKNIQYF.

This chain joins TRBV9 and TRBJ2-5; D ambiguous. The CDR3 length is 15 residues. Trimming removed 2 bases from V and 1 base from J, with 12 bases in between. Germline loops: CDR1 SGDLS, CDR2 YYNGEE. The CDR3 spells CASSVWQSTQETQYF. As DNA, the CDR3 is TGTGCCAGCAGCGTGTGGCAGTCAACCCAAGAGACCCAGTACTTC.

The chain couples TRBV6-1 to TRBJ1-2; no firm D call. Per the germline V gene, CDR1 is MNHNS and CDR2 is SASEGT. The CDR3 loop spans 15 amino acids. Between the trimmed V and J ends, which lost 0 bases and 4 bases, there was a span of 12 bases. The CDR3 here is CASSEAQVSIYGYTF. CDR3 bases: TGTGCCAGCAGTGAAGCGCAGGTATCGATCTATGGCTACACCTTC.

The CDR3, as DNA: TGTGCCAGCAGCCGTAACAGGGGAAGTAATGAAAAACTGTTTTTT. It specifies CASSRNRGSNEKLFF. This chain uses TRBV5-4 with TRBJ1-4, with TRBD1 matching over 7 bases. From germline, CDR1 is SGHNT and CDR2 YYREEE (reference sequence). After removal of 4 bases from V and 4 bases from J, the junction contained 7 bases not matched to a gene. CDR3 length equals 15 residues. Full variable domain (outside the CDR3, taken from reference TRBV5-4 and TRBJ1-4): ETGVTQSPTHLIKTRGQQVTLRCSSQSGHNTVSWYQQALGQGPQFIFQYYREEENGRGNFPPRFSGLQFPNYSSELNVNALELDDSALYLCASSRNRGSNEKLFFGSGTQLSVL.

The V gene is TRBV30, the J gene TRBJ1-2; 9 bases match TRBD1. The V gene's germline CDR1 is GTSNPN and CDR2 SVGIG (reference sequence). The V segment lost 2 bases and the J segment 7 bases; nucleotides outside the gene matches: 8. This CDR3 contains 14 residues. The CDR3 nucleotides read TGTGCCTGGAGTCGCCGGGACAGGGCGGCTGGCTACACCTTC. Its protein is CAWSRRDRAAGYTF.

The CDR3 DNA sequence: TGTGCCAGCCGGGATAGAGGAACAGGGGTGGATGGCTACACCTTC. This codes for CASRDRGTGVDGYTF. This chain joins TRBV5-6 and TRBJ1-2; 7 nucleotides match TRBD1. The CDR3 extends over 15 amino acids. The V and J ends lost 7 bases and 6 bases, in that order; junction bases with no gene match: 15. Germline V CDR1 and CDR2: SGHDT, YYEEEE.

The chain links TRBV5-4 to TRBJ2-1; the D gene is possibly TRBD1 (7 bases). This CDR3 is 15 amino acids long. With 2 bases removed from V and 3 bases from J, the gap between germline ends came to 12 bases. Germline CDR1 is SGHNT and CDR2 is YYREEE (reference sequence). The DNA for the CDR3 is TGTGCCAGCAGCTTCGGCAGGGGGGACTACAATGAGCAGTTCTTC. Translating gives CASSFGRGDYNEQFF. The whole variable domain, filled in from reference TRBV5-4 and TRBJ2-1, reads ETGVTQSPTHLIKTRGQQVTLRCSSQSGHNTVSWYQQALGQGPQFIFQYYREEENGRGNFPPRFSGLQFPNYSSELNVNALELDDSALYLCASSFGRGDYNEQFFGPGTRLTVL.

The chain joins TRBV18 to TRBJ1-4; the D gene is possibly TRBD1 (6 bases). This CDR3 contains 15 residues. V was pared by 0 bases and J by 5 bases, with 10 bases between. Germline V gene data show CDR1 as KGHSH and CDR2 as LQKENI. The CDR3 nucleotides are TGTGCCAGCTCACCACCATCGCAGGGGAATGAAAAACTGTTTTTT. This encodes CASSPPSQGNEKLFF.

This chain uses TRBV19 with TRBJ1-2; 12 nucleotides align to TRBD1. Germline CDR1 and CDR2: LNHDA and SQIVND (reference sequence). V trimming: 5 bases; J trimming: 0 bases; junction bases outside the gene matches: 7. The CDR3 consists of 17 residues. The CDR3 coding sequence is TGTGCCAGTAGTTCACCGGGACAGGGGGCGCCTAACTATGGCTACACCTTC. This gives the protein CASSSPGQGAPNYGYTF.

This chain uses TRBV5-5 with TRBJ1-3, with D hard to call. The V and J ends lost 0 bases and 0 bases respectively, with 7 bases between them. CDR1 is SGHKS, CDR2 YYEKEE, per germline (reference sequence). The CDR3 is made up of 15 amino acids. The CDR3, as DNA: TGTGCCAGCAGCTTGGGGCACGACTCTGGAAACACCATATATTTT. Translation: CASSLGHDSGNTIYF.

This sequence joins TRBV7-6 and TRBJ2-7; 9 nucleotides match TRBD2. Germline CDR1 SGHVS, CDR2 FNYEAQ. With 5 bases clipped from V and 7 bases from J, the junction kept 12 bases outside the gene matches. The CDR3 runs to 15 residues. In DNA, the CDR3 is TGTGCCAGCAGCCCCATTGCGGGGGGGCAAGGGGAGCAGTACTTC. Translating it yields CASSPIAGGQGEQYF.

This clone came up once. The rearrangement uses TRBV28 and TRBJ1-1; 10 bases map to TRBD1. After removal of 6 bases from V and 11 bases from J, the junction contained 15 bases not matched to a gene. There are 15 residues in the CDR3. Per the germline V gene, CDR1 is MDHEN and CDR2 is SYDVKM. This CDR3 is CASSVLGQGPAVAFF. CDR3 coding DNA: TGTGCCAGCAGCGTCCTGGGACAGGGGCCGGCCGTTGCTTTCTTT.

The rearrangement joins TRBV7-9 to TRBJ1-1; D is unclear. Germline CDR1 SEHNR, CDR2 FQNEAQ (reference sequence). The V end was cut by 1 base, the J end by 9 bases, with 12 bases between. The CDR3 covers 13 residues. The CDR3 is CASSLEGPGKAFF. As DNA, the CDR3 is TGTGCCAGCAGCTTAGAGGGTCCGGGGAAAGCTTTCTTT.

This clone showed up just once. The chain has TRBV7-9 and TRBJ1-2, with a possible D match to TRBD1 (5 bases). The length of the CDR3 is 12 residues. Trimming removed 3 bases from V and 6 bases from J, with 8 bases in between. Germline V gives CDR1 SEHNR, CDR2 FQNEAQ (reference sequence). CDR3 DNA: TGTGCCAGCAGCTTGGGCAGGGATGGCTACACCTTC. Encoded protein: CASSLGRDGYTF. The whole variable domain, filled in from reference TRBV7-9 and TRBJ1-2, reads DTGVSQNPRHKITKRGQNVTFRCDPISEHNRLYWYRQTLGQGPEFLTYFQNEAQLEKSRLLSDRFSAERPKGSFSTLEIQRTEQGDSAMYLCASSLGRDGYTFGSGTRLTVV.

The CDR3 DNA reads TGTGCCAGTAGGGTCAGTTCCTACAATGAGCAGTTCTTC. The encoded protein is CASRVSSYNEQFF. The chain carries TRBV19 and TRBJ2-1; D is unclear. The CDR3 consists of 13 residues. The germline V gene encodes CDR1 LNHDA and CDR2 SQIVND (reference sequence). With 6 bases removed from V and 1 base from J, the gap between germline ends came to 7 bases. Filled out from reference TRBV19 and TRBJ2-1, the complete variable domain reads DGGITQSPKYLFRKEGQNVTLSCEQNLNHDAMYWYRQDPGQGLRLIYYSQIVNDFQKGDIAEGYSVSREKKESFPLTVTSAQKNPTAFYLCASRVSSYNEQFFGPGTRLTVL.

The chain employs TRBV28 and TRBJ1-6; TRBD1 might be the D (5 bases). This CDR3 contains 15 residues. CDR1 and CDR2 from the germline V gene are MDHEN and SYDVKM. V was cut by 6 bases and J by 7 bases, with 16 bases left in between. CDR3 protein: CASSPPGNDNSPLHF. The CDR3 bases are TGTGCCAGCAGCCCGCCAGGGAATGACAATTCACCCCTCCACTTT.

The chain carries TRBV5-5 and TRBJ2-7; 7 bases fit TRBD1. The germline gives CDR1 SGHKS, CDR2 YYEKEE (reference sequence). The CDR3 consists of 13 residues. V lost 4 bases, J lost 5 bases, and 6 bases stayed unmatched. CDR3 nucleotide sequence: TGTGCCAGCAGCCCAGGGGGTCTGGACGAGCAGTACTTC. This encodes CASSPGGLDEQYF.

V is TRBV10-3 and J is TRBJ1-1; 7 bases fit TRBD1. V was pared by 4 bases and J by 7 bases, with 12 bases of the junction left unmatched. In germline, CDR1 is ENHRY, CDR2 SYGVKD. The CDR3 length is 15 residues. CDR3 residues: CAISGDNRGLGEAFF. In DNA form, the CDR3 reads TGTGCCATCAGTGGGGATAACAGGGGATTGGGTGAAGCTTTCTTT.

This clone appeared once. The chain uses TRBV27 and TRBJ1-2; 11 nucleotides agree with TRBD1. Germline CDR1 MNHEY, CDR2 SMNVEV (reference sequence). With 6 bases clipped from V and 5 bases from J, the junction kept 5 bases outside the gene matches. The CDR3 extends over 14 amino acids. This CDR3 is CASSRDRGEYGYTF. CDR3 DNA: TGTGCCAGCAGCCGGGACAGGGGGGAGTATGGCTACACCTTC.

The chain uses TRBV28 and TRBJ1-1; TRBD1 aligns across 7 bases. With V trimmed by 3 bases and J by 9 bases, 4 bases remained unmatched. Germline-derived CDR1 and CDR2 are MDHEN and SYDVKM. The CDR3 runs 12 residues. CDR3 DNA sequence: TGTGCCAGCAGTTTGAGGGGGCAAAAAGCTTTCTTT. It codes for CASSLRGQKAFF.

This clone has a single count. This chain links TRBV30 with TRBJ1-2; no clear D. The germline V gene encodes CDR1 GTSNPN and CDR2 SVGIG (reference sequence). The CDR3 is 12 amino acids. With 0 bases removed from V and 8 bases from J, the gap between germline ends came to 10 bases. CDR3 sequence (DNA): TGTGCCTGGAGTGTTCTATTGAAGGGCTACACCTTC. This gives the protein CAWSVLLKGYTF.

This clone was found once. The rearrangement joins TRBV7-2 to TRBJ2-7; D is perhaps TRBD1 (5 bases). Trimming took 5 bases from V and 7 from J, leaving 18 bases between them. This CDR3 is 14 amino acids long. From germline, CDR1 is SGHTA and CDR2 FQGNSA. CDR3: CASSPDGRVGEQYF. DNA of the CDR3: TGTGCCAGCAGCCCGGACGGCAGGGTGGGAGAGCAGTACTTC.

This clone has a handful of counts. For the CDR3, the DNA is TGTGCCAGCAGCAGAACAGGGAGAGAGAATGAAAAACTGTTTTTT. This translates into CASSRTGRENEKLFF. The rearrangement links TRBV7-6 to TRBJ1-4; maybe TRBD1 (6 bases). V dropped 5 bases and J dropped 5 bases, with 15 bases sitting between them. The CDR3 contains 15 residues. The germline V gene encodes CDR1 SGHVS and CDR2 FNYEAQ.